The sample holds one count of the clone carrying this T cell receptor (beta chain). Sequenced by immunoSEQ multiplex PCR; TCRdb stores in-frame clones only, minus some. The sample contains approximately 280,000 clones, approximately 89% of which appear only once. This entry belongs to a study of blood T cell repertoires in COVID-19. Trimming at V came to 6 bases and at J to 6 bases, leaving 7 bases not matched to a gene. Germline CDR1 is MDHEN and CDR2 is SYDVKM. CDR3 length: 14 residues. Specimen: peripheral blood. This TCR derives from a woman aged 55 to 70 with acute or convalescent COVID-19. V is TRBV28 and J is TRBJ2-7, with TRBD2 identical over 11 bases. CDR3 in DNA: TGTGCCAGCAGCAATAGCGGGAGGGCCTTCGAGCAGTACTTC. Residues: CASSNSGRAFEQYF.